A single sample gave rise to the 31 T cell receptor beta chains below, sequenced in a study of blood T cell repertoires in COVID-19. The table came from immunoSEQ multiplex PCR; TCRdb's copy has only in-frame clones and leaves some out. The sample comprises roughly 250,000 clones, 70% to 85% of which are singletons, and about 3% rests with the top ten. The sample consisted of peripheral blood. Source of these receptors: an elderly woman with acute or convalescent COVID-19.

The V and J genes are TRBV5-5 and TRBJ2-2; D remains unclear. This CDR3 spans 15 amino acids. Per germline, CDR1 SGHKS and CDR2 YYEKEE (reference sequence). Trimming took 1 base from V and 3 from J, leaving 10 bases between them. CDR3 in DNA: TGTGCCAGCAGCTTGATCCCGATAGACACCGGGGAGCTGTTTTTT. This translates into CASSLIPIDTGELFF.

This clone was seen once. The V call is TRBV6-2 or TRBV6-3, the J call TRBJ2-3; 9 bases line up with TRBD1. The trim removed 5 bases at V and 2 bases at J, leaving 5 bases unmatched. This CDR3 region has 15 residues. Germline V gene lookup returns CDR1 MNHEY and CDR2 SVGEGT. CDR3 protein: CASSAGQGYTDTQYF. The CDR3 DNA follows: TGTGCCAGCAGTGCCGGACAGGGGTACACAGATACGCAGTATTTT.

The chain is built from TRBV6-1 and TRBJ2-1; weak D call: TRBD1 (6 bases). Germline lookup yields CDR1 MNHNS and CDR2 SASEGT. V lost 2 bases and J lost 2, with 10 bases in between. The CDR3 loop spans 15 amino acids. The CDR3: CASSELRTAYNEQFF. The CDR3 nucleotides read TGTGCCAGCAGTGAACTTCGGACAGCCTACAATGAGCAGTTCTTC.

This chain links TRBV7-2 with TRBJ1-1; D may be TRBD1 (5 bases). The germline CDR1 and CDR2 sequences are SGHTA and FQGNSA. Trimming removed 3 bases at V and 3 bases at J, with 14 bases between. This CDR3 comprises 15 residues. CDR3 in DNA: TGTGCCAGCAGCTTCGCTTGGGGGGGGGACACTGAAGCTTTCTTT. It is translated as CASSFAWGGDTEAFF.

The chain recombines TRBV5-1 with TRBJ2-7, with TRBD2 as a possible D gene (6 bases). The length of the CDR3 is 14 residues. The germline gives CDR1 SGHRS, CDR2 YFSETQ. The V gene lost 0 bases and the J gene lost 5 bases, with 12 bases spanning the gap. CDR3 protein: CASSLAGRLNEQYF. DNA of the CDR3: TGCGCCAGCAGCTTGGCAGGGAGGCTAAACGAGCAGTACTTC.

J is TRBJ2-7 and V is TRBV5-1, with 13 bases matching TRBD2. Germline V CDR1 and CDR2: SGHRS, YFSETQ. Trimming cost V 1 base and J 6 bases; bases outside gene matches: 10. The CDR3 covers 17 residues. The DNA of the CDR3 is TGCGCCAGCAGCTTGACTAGCGGGGGGGCCTTTCTTTTCGAGCAGTACTTC. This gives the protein CASSLTSGGAFLFEQYF. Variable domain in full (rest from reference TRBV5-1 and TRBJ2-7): KAGVTQTPRYLIKTRGQQVTLSCSPISGHRSVSWYQQTPGQGLQFLFEYFSETQRNKGNFPGRFSGRQFSNSRSEMNVSTLELGDSALYLCASSLTSGGAFLFEQYFGPGTRLTVT.

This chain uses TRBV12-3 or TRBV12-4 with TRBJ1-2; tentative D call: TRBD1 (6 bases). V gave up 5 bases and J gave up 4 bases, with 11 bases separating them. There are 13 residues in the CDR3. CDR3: CASSVQGPYGYTF. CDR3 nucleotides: TGTGCCAGCAGTGTACAGGGACCCTATGGCTACACCTTC.

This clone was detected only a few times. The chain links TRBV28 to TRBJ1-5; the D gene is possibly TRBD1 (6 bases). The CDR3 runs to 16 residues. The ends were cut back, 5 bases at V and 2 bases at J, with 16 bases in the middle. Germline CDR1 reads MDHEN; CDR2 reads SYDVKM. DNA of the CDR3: TGTGCCAGCAGTGTGGGACACGGGACGGGCAATCAGCCCCAGCATTTT. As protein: CASSVGHGTGNQPQHF.

The CDR3 region is CATGGTGAHQETQYF. CDR3 sequence (DNA): TGTGCCACAGGGGGAACAGGGGCGCATCAAGAGACCCAGTACTTC. The chain joins TRBV2 to TRBJ2-5; 7 positions match TRBD1. Germline trimming cut 10 bases from V and 2 bases from J; bases unmatched to any gene: 13. Germline V CDR1 and CDR2: SNHLY, FYNNEI. The CDR3 is made up of 15 amino acids. The complete variable domain, with remaining parts taken from reference TRBV2 and TRBJ2-5, reads EPEVTQTPSHQVTQMGQEVILRCVPISNHLYFYWYRQILGQKVEFLVSFYNNEISEKSEIFDDQFSVERPDGSNFTLKIRSTKLEDSAMYFCATGGTGAHQETQYFGPGTRLLVL.

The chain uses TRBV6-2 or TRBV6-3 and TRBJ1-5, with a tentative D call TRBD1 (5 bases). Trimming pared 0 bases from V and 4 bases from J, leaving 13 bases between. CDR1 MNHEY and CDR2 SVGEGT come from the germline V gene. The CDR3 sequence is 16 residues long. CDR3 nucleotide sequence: TGTGCCAGCAGTTACTCGGGCGGGGCGCCTAATCAGCCCCAGCATTTT. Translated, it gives CASSYSGGAPNQPQHF.

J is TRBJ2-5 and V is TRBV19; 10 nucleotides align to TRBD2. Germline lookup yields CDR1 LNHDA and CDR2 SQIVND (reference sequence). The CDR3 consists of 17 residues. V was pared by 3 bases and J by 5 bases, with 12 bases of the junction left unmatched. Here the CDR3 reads CASSMGPSGRAGETQYF. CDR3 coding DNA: TGTGCCAGTAGTATGGGTCCCAGCGGGAGGGCGGGTGAGACCCAGTACTTC.

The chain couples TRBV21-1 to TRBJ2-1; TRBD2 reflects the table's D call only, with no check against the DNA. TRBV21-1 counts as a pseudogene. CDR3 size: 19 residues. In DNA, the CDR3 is TGTGCCAGCAGCAAACCGTGGCGGGAGGGTCGGAGGGGCTTCGTTTCGATGTTCTTC. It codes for CASSKPWREGRRGFVSMFF.

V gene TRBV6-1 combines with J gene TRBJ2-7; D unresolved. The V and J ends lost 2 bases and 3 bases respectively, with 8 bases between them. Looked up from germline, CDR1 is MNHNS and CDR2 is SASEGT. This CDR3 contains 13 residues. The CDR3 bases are TGTGCCAGCAGTGAAAACGACAACTACGAGCAGTACTTC. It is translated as CASSENDNYEQYF.

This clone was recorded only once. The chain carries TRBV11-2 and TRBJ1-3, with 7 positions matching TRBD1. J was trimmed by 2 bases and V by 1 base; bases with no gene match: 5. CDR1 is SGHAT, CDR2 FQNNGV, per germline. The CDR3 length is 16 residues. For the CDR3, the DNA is TGTGCCAGCAGCTTAGGTCCAGGGGGTGCTGGAAACACCATATATTTT. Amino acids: CASSLGPGGAGNTIYF.

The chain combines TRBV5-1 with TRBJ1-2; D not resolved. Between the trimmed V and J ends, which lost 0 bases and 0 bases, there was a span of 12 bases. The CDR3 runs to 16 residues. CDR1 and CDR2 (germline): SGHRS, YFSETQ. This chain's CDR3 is CASSLAPSRANYGYTF. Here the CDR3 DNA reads TGCGCCAGCAGCTTGGCCCCTTCCCGAGCTAACTATGGCTACACCTTC.

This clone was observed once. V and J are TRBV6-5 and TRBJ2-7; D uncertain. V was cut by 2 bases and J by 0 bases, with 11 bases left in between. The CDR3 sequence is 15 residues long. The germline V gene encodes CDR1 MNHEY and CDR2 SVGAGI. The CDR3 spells CASSYMNGHSYEQYF. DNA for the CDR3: TGTGCCAGCAGTTACATGAACGGTCACTCCTACGAGCAGTACTTC.

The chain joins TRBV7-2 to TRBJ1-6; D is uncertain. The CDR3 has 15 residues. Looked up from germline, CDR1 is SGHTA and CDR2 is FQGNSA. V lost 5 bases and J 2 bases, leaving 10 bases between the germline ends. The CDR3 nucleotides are TGTGCCAGCAGCGCAGACATGCCCTATAATTCACCCCTCCACTTT. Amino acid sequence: CASSADMPYNSPLHF.

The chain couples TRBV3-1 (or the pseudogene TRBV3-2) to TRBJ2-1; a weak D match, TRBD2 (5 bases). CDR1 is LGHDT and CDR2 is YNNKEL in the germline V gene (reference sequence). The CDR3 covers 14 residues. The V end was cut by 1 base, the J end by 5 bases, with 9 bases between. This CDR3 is CASSQAAGNNEQFF. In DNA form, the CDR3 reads TGTGCCAGCAGCCAAGCCGCGGGCAACAATGAGCAGTTCTTC.

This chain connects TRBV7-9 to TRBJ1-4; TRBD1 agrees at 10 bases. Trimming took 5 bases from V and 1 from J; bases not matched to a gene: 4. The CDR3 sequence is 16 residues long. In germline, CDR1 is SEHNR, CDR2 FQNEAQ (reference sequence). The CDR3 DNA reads TGTGCCAGCAGCCCAGACAGGGGGCTAACTAATGAAAAACTGTTTTTT. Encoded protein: CASSPDRGLTNEKLFF.

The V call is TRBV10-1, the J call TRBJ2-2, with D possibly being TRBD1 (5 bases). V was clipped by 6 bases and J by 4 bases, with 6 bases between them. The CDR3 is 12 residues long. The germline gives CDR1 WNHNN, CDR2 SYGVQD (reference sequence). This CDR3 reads CASSRVTGELFF. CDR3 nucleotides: TGCGCCAGCAGCAGGGTCACCGGGGAGCTGTTTTTT.

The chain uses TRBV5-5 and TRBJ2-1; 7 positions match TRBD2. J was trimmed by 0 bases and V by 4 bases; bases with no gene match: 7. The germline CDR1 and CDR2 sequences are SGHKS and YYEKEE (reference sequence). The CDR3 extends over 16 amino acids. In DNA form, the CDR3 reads TGTGCCAGCAGCCTCCAACTAGCGCTCTCCTACAATGAGCAGTTCTTC. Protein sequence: CASSLQLALSYNEQFF.

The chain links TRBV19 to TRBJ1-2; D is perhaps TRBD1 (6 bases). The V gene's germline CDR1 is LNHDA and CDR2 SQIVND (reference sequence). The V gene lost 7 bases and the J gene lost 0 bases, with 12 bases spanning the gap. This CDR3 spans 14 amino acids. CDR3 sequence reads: CASTLQGTNYGYTF. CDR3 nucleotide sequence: TGTGCCAGTACCCTCCAGGGGACTAACTATGGCTACACCTTC.

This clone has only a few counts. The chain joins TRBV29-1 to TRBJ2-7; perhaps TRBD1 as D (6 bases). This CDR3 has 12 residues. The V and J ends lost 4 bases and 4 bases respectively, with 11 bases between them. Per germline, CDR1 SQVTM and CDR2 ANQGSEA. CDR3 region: CSVGNREYEQYF. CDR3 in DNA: TGCAGCGTTGGGAACAGGGAGTACGAGCAGTACTTC.

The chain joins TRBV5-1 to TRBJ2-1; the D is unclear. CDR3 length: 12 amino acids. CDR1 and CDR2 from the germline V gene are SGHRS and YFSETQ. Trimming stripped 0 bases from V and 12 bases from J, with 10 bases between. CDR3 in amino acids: CASSLDVLPQFF. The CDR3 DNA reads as TGCGCCAGCAGCTTGGACGTCCTACCGCAGTTCTTC.

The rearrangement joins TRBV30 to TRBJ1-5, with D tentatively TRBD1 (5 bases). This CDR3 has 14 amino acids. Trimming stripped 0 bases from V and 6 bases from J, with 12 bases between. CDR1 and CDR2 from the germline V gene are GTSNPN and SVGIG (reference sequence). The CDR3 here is CAWSVQGGGQPQHF. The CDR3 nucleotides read TGTGCCTGGAGTGTGCAGGGAGGCGGTCAGCCCCAGCATTTT.

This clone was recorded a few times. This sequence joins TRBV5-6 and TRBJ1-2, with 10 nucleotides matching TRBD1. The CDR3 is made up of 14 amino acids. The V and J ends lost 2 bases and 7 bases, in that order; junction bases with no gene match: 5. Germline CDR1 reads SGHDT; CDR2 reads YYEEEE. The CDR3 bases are TGTGCCAGCAGCTTTCTTGGACAGGGGGGTGGCTACACCTTC. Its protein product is CASSFLGQGGGYTF. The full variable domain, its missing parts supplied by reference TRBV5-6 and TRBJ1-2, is DAGVTQSPTHLIKTRGQQVTLRCSPKSGHDTVSWYQQALGQGPQFIFQYYEEEERQRGNFPDRFSGHQFPNYSSELNVNALLLGDSALYLCASSFLGQGGGYTFGSGTRLTVV.

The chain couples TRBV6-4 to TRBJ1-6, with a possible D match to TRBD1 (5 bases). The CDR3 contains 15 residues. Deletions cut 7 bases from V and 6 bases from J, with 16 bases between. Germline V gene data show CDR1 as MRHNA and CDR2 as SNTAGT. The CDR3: CASKRDREPNSPLHF. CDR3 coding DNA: TGTGCCAGCAAGCGGGACCGTGAGCCTAATTCACCCCTCCACTTT.

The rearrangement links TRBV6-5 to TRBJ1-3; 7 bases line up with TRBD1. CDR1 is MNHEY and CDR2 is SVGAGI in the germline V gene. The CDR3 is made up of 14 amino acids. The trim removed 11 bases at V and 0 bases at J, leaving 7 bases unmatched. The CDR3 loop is CAGRDSRSGNTIYF. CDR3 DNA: TGTGCCGGGCGGGACAGTCGCTCTGGAAACACCATATATTTT.

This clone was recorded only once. CDR3 sequence (DNA): TGTGCCAGTAGCAAACCGGGACAGGGTAATCAGCCCCAGCATTTT. Protein product: CASSKPGQGNQPQHF. This chain uses TRBV19 with TRBJ1-5, with 9 nucleotides matching TRBD1. The V gene end was trimmed by 6 bases and the J gene end by 4 bases; junction bases not matched to a gene: 7. The CDR3 contains 15 residues. In germline, CDR1 is LNHDA, CDR2 SQIVND (reference sequence).

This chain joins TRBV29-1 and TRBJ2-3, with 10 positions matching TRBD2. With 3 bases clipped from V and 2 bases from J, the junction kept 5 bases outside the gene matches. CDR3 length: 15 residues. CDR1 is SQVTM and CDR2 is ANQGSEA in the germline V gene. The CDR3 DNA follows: TGCAGCGTTGACTCTAGCGGGGGCCTCACAGATACGCAGTATTTT. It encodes CSVDSSGGLTDTQYF.

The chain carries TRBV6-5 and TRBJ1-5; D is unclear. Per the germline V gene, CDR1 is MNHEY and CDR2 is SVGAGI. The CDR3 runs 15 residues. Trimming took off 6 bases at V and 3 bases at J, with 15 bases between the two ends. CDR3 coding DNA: TGTGCCAGCAGACGGACTACGAGTGACAATCAGCCCCAGCATTTT. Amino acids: CASRRTTSDNQPQHF.